The source of this T cell receptor (beta chain) is a study of blood T cell repertoires in COVID-19. This clone has only one observation. As originally analysed: Amplification with reference gene primers provided the estimates of nucleated cell counts. Clones were read by immunoSEQ multiplex PCR, and TCRdb kept only the in-frame ones, dropping some. D and trimming come from the DNA, and the V and J calls and clone size come from that table. The data hold 200,000 to 250,000 clones, with 82% observed a single time. Germline trimming cut 6 bases from V and 4 bases from J; bases unmatched to any gene: 10. The germline V gene encodes CDR1 MDHEN and CDR2 SYDVKM. The CDR3 loop spans 16 amino acids.

This sequence originates from a woman in her 70s with COVID-19, enrolled during active disease. Source material: peripheral blood. The J gene is TRBJ1-2, the V gene TRBV28, with TRBD1 identical over 11 bases. CDR3 region: CASRPTGQGAGYGYTF. In DNA form, the CDR3 reads TGTGCCAGCAGACCCACCGGACAGGGGGCGGGCTATGGCTACACCTTC.